This record covers a single TCR beta chain. No antigen is known for it. The data are from a study of T-cell memory formation after mild COVID-19. Study-wide context: Largely donor-specific sequence clusters came from two donors. Study-wide findings and caveats: There was a balanced CD4/CD8 profile in clones contracting day 15 to 85, and later expanders leaned CD4+. Mainly in CM and EM were contracting CD4+ clones; CD8+ were in EMRA.

Per the germline V gene, CDR1 is DFQATT and CDR2 is SNEGSKA (reference sequence). The CDR3 is 14 residues long. V was clipped by 6 bases and J by 5 bases; unmatched bases: 7. 5'RACE with constant-segment primers yielded barcoded, UMI-tagged TCR alpha and TCR beta cDNA libraries. TCRdb recomputed calls from the 5' RACE reads with MiXCR, one row per CDR3 protein. Seen here are 350,000 to 450,000 distinct CDR3 sequences, around 24% observed once, and the top ten hold roughly 8.7%. The chain carries TRBV20-1 and TRBJ2-1; 10 bases fit TRBD2. Material: PBMCs or a T cell subset sorted from them (not recorded which). The origin of this receptor is an adult woman who had mild COVID-19 (a few samples of this study predate the infection). Cell type and time point are not known. The CDR3 coding sequence is TGCAGTGCCCCCCGGACTAGCGGCCACAATGAGCAGTTCTTC. Residues: CSAPRTSGHNEQFF.